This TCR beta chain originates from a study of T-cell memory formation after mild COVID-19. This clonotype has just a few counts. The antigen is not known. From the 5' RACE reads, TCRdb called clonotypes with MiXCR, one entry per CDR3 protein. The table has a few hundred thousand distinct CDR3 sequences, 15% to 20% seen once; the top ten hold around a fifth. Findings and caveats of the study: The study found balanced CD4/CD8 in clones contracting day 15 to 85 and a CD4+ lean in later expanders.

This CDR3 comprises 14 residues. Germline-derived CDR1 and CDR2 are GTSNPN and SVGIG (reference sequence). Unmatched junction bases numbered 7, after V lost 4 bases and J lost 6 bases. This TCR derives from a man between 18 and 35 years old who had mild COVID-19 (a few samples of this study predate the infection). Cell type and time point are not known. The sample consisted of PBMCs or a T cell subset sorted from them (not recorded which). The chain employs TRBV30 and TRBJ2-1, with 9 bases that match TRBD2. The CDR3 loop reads CAWIGGGALNEQFF. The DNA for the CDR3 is TGTGCCTGGATTGGCGGGGGGGCCCTCAATGAGCAGTTCTTC. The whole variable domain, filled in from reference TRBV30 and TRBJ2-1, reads SQTIHQWPATLVQPVGSPLSLECTVEGTSNPNLYWYRQAAGRGLQLLFYSVGIGQISSEVPQNLSASRPQDRQFILSSKKLLLSDSGFYLCAWIGGGALNEQFFGPGTRLTVL.